The clone carrying this TCR beta chain was observed many times. What it recognizes is unknown. This record comes from a study of T cells after yellow fever vaccination. The study, taken as a whole, reports: The study re-detected most primary-vaccination clones after the booster (roughly 96% CD4, roughly 85% CD8). It was a weaker secondary response, yet one that peaked faster, at day 5 versus 15.

TCRdb analysed the 5' RACE reads with MiXCR anew, one entry per CDR3 protein. The table shows about 220,000 distinct CDR3 sequences, with about 3% occurring only once. The TCR comes from a man between 18 and 29 years old who received the YFV17D yellow fever vaccine. Specimen: CD4+ T cells sorted from PBMCs, collected 10 days after the yellow fever booster vaccination.

This chain's CDR3 is CASSIDRVTDTQYF. In DNA form, the CDR3 reads TGTGCCAGCAGCATCGACAGGGTCACAGATACGCAGTATTTT. The chain has TRBV7-9 and TRBJ2-3, with 7 bases aligning to TRBD1. Germline V CDR1 and CDR2: SEHNR, FQNEAQ (reference sequence). CDR3 size: 14 residues. V trimming: 5 bases; J trimming: 2 bases; junction bases outside the gene matches: 4.